This T cell receptor beta chain was sequenced in a study of beta chain features in type 1 diabetes (dated by TCRdb to 2017 to 2018). About the investigation overall: Mean age, gender distribution, total cell number and subset yield did not differ between patients and healthy donors. Across all samples, 90 million to 130 million sorted cells were examined, and cell number per subset correlated strongly with RNA yield. In the study, TCRB repertoires of sorted circulating CD4+ T cell subsets from recently diagnosed type 1 diabetes patients were compared with those of matched healthy donors. Naive and central memory subsets were obtained from all 30 or so donors, but regulatory and stem cell-like memory subsets were isolated from only 8 patients and about 8 healthy donors.

This clone was picked up a small number of times. It lacks a known antigen. There are no base qualities to consult, and no much larger clone falls within one base. V drops 3 bases and J drops 6 bases, leaving 10 bases in between. According to the germline V gene, CDR1 reads SGDLS and CDR2 reads YYNGEE. Including the terminal cysteine and phenylalanine, the CDR3 comprises 14 residues. Only the CDR3 region is kept as DNA, spanning 42 bases read in frame from base 1. The entire amount of isolated RNA was reverse transcribed using the High Capacity cDNA Reverse Transcription Kit, so the sequenced TCRB transcripts were expressed ones. Naive, central memory and regulatory T cell samples underwent deep immunoSEQ sequencing, averaging about 3.57 million total reads per sample. After sorted cells were lysed in RLT buffer, RNA was extracted with DNase-treated RNeasy Micro or Mini kits, with the choice depending on cell number. Each cell subset was processed on its own to prevent cross-contamination, while patient and healthy donor samples were processed together. The immunoSEQ multiplex PCR was used to amplify TCRB sequences from cDNA, yielding 87-bp fragments that span the CDR3 region. The amplicons were sequenced using the Illumina HiSeq platform. The source study handled its data this way. Synthetic template baselines were used to correct PCR bias computationally, reads within Hamming distance 2 were collapsed, and singletons that could not be merged were discarded. Reads were aligned to IMGT to assign V, D and J genes, CDR3 length, and insertions or deletions at six rearrangement sites. Within each subset, clonotype counts were normalized to sorted cell number, and only after that were true diversity and Gini coefficients computed with the tcR R package. The overlap coefficient, calculated on TCRB nucleotide sequences, was used to measure repertoire sharing. As a proxy for the pre-selection repertoire, out-of-frame TCRB sequences from naive cells were analyzed. TCRdb limited this immuneACCESS table to in-frame rearrangements with V and J called. A share of clones is missing; checked studies link under half to unresolved V genes, and the rest is unexplained. That table is the source of V, J and clone size, and D and trimming were worked out from the DNA. The sample contains 640,000 or so clones, 13% of them found a single time. The ten most abundant clones make up around 0.022% of the sample.

Study-wide conclusions, independent of this receptor: At VDJ recombination sites, type 1 diabetes patients had fewer insertions and more deleted nucleotides, which implies abnormalities in thymic rearrangement. The naive, central memory and regulatory TCRB repertoires appeared to resemble one another more closely among patients than among healthy donors. In all four CD4+ subsets, TCRB CDR3 length was moderately but significantly shorter in type 1 diabetes patients. PCR might favor shorter templates, but patient and control samples were amplified and corrected together, so any skew would affect both groups equally. Because cDNA rather than genomic DNA was sequenced, highly expressing activated cells could have been over-represented, although no difference in activation and CD3 levels was found between groups. Because small numbers of individuals were included in the HLA sub-analyses, any influence of HLA type on TCRB rearrangement was left unresolved.

From each donor, a single peripheral blood sample of 100 to 150 mL on average was drawn into heparinised tubes. A BD FACSAria II and a panel including CD45RO, CCR7, CD25, CD127, CD95 and CD27 were used to sort naive, central memory, regulatory and stem cell-like memory CD4+ T cells. Purity was above 98% for every sorted population. PBMCs were isolated immediately by Lymphoprep density gradient centrifugation and stained directly without culture. To minimize batch effects, samples were stained and sorted in pairs, one healthy donor with one patient per experiment. Sequencing used naive CD4+ T cells from blood. Taken with the paper, the label for cell subset or site translates to: true naive CD4+ T cells. The sequence is built from TRBV9 and TRBJ1-6, with the D gene call left open. This receptor was taken from a man younger than 30 with type 1 diabetes. In nucleotide form, the sequence is TGTGCCAGCAGCGGGGGATTGAGTAATTCACCCCTCCACTTT. This codes for CASSGGLSNSPLHF.